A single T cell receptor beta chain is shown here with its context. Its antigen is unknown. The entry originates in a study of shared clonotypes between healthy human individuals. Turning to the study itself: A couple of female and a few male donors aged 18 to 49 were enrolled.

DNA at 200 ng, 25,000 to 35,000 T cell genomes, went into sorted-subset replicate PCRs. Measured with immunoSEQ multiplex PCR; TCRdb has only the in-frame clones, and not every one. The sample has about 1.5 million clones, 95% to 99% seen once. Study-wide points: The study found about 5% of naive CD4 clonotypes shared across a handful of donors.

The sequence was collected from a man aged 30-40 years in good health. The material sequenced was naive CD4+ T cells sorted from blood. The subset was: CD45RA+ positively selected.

The CDR3 reads CASSLTGFNEQYF. The CDR3 DNA reads TGTGCCAGCAGCTTAACAGGTTTCAACGAGCAGTACTTC. The rearrangement joins TRBV11-3 to TRBJ2-7; tentatively, D is TRBD1 (5 bases). This CDR3 spans 13 amino acids. Trimming cost V 2 bases and J 5 bases, with 10 bases left between them. The V gene's germline CDR1 is SGHNT and CDR2 YENEEA.